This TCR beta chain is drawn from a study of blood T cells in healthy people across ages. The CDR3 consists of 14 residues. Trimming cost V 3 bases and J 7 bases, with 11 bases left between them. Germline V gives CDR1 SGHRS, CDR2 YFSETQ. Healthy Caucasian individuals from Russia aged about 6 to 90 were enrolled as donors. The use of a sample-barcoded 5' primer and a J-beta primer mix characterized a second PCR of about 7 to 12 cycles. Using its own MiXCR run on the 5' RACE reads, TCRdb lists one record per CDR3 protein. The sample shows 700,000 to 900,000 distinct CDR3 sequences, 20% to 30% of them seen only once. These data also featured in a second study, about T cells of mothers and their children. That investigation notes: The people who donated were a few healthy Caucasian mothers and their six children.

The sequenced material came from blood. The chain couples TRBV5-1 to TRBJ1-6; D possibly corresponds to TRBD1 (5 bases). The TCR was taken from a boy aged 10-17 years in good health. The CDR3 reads CASSSGDRNSPLHF. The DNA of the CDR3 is TGCGCCAGCAGCTCGGGTGACAGAAATTCACCCCTCCACTTT.